One and the same sample provided the 8 T cell receptor beta chains below, sequenced in a study of T cell responses to AZD1222 COVID-19 vaccine. TCRdb keeps only in-frame clones here, not all; method: immunoSEQ multiplex PCR. The table lists roughly 180,000 clones, over 75% of them singletons, with approximately 2.9% in the top ten. The sequenced sample was peripheral blood, obtained on day 0 of AZD1222 vaccination. Source of these receptors: an adult in good health.

The chain is built from TRBV7-6 and TRBJ1-1, with 7 bases identical to TRBD1. The CDR3 runs to 12 residues. Germline CDR1 SGHVS, CDR2 FNYEAQ. The J segment lost 3 bases and the V segment lost 5 bases, leaving 0 bases of the junction unmatched. CDR3 sequence (DNA): TGTGCCAGCAGCACAGGGGACACTGAAGCTTTCTTT. It is translated as CASSTGDTEAFF.

This clone has more than one count but fewer than ten. This chain joins TRBV5-4 and TRBJ2-2; D not certain. The germline V gene has CDR1 SGHNT and CDR2 YYREEE (reference sequence). The CDR3 sequence is 13 residues long. V lost 0 bases to trimming and J lost 5 bases, with 5 bases between them. CDR3 loop: CASSLDHTGELFF. DNA for the CDR3: TGTGCCAGCAGCTTGGATCATACCGGGGAGCTGTTTTTT.

The chain uses TRBV5-1 and TRBJ2-7; 11 positions match TRBD2. In germline, CDR1 is SGHRS, CDR2 YFSETQ. V dropped 2 bases and J dropped 2; count of bases not matched to a gene: 0. CDR3 length: 14 amino acids. DNA of the CDR3: TGCGCCAGCAGCTTTAGCGGGGGGGCCTACGAGCAGTACTTC. Its translation is CASSFSGGAYEQYF.

The chain recombines TRBV18 with TRBJ1-1; the D gene is possibly TRBD1 (5 bases). The V gene's germline CDR1 is KGHSH and CDR2 LQKENI. The V gene lost 4 bases and the J gene lost 1 base, with 7 bases spanning the gap. This CDR3 is built from 13 residues. In nucleotides, the CDR3 is TGTGCCAGCTCACTACAGGAGAACACTGAAGCTTTCTTT. It codes for CASSLQENTEAFF.

This rearrangement joins TRBV6-5 to TRBJ2-7, with 8 positions matching TRBD1. The germline V gene has CDR1 MNHEY and CDR2 SVGAGI. V trimming: 7 bases; J trimming: 3 bases; junction bases outside the gene matches: 11. The CDR3 consists of 15 residues. CDR3 in amino acids: CASILGTGLYYEQYF. In DNA form, the CDR3 reads TGTGCCAGCATCTTAGGGACAGGATTATACTACGAGCAGTACTTC.

The chain links TRBV6-5 to TRBJ1-1, with D unresolved. CDR3 size: 13 residues. The V end lost 6 bases, the J end lost 3 bases, and 11 bases lay between the germline ends. Germline V gene sequence: CDR1 MNHEY, CDR2 SVGAGI. This chain's CDR3 is CASSRPPDTEAFF. CDR3 coding DNA: TGTGCCAGCAGCCGGCCTCCGGACACTGAAGCTTTCTTT.

The rearrangement uses TRBV5-1 and TRBJ1-1; 7 positions match TRBD1. V was clipped by 0 bases and J by 2 bases; unmatched bases: 4. The CDR3 has 15 residues. The germline V gene has CDR1 SGHRS and CDR2 YFSETQ. CDR3 DNA sequence: TGCGCCAGCAGCTTGGCCAGGGGGGGAAACACTGAAGCTTTCTTT. This gives the protein CASSLARGGNTEAFF.

V is TRBV5-1 and J is TRBJ2-7, with TRBD2 identical over 7 bases. The CDR3 extends over 13 amino acids. V was pared by 4 bases and J by 8 bases, with 9 bases of the junction left unmatched. Germline lookup yields CDR1 SGHRS and CDR2 YFSETQ. As DNA, the CDR3 is TGCGCCAGCAGCCCGCCCGGACTAGAAAAGCAGTACTTC. As protein: CASSPPGLEKQYF. Full variable domain (remainder filled in from reference TRBV5-1 and TRBJ2-7): KAGVTQTPRYLIKTRGQQVTLSCSPISGHRSVSWYQQTPGQGLQFLFEYFSETQRNKGNFPGRFSGRQFSNSRSEMNVSTLELGDSALYLCASSPPGLEKQYFGPGTRLTVT.